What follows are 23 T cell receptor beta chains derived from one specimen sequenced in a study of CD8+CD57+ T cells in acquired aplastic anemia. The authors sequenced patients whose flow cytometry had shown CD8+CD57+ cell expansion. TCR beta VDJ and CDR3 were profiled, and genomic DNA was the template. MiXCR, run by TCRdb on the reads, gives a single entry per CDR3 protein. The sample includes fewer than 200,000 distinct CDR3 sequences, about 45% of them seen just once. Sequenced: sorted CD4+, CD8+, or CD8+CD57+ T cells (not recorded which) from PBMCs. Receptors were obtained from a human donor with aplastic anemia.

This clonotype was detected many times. The CDR3 DNA follows: TGCGCCAGCAGTGAAGGGACAGGGGGCGATGGCTACACCTTC. Its protein is CASSEGTGGDGYTF. The J gene is TRBJ1-2, the V gene TRBV10-2; 12 positions match TRBD1. The CDR3 is made up of 14 amino acids. CDR1 is WSHSY and CDR2 is SAAADI in the germline V gene. Trimming at V came to 3 bases and at J to 6 bases, leaving 2 bases not matched to a gene.

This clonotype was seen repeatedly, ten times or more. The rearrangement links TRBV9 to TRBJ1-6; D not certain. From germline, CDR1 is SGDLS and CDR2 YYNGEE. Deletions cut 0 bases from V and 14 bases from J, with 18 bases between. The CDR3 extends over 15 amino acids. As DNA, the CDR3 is TGTGCCAGCAGCGTAGGTGCCGGTAAACTAGAGGCCCTCCACTTT. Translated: CASSVGAGKLEALHF.

The CDR3 nucleotides read TGTGCCACCAGCAGAGATAGCGGGGACCAAGAGACCCAGTACTTC. This sequence encodes CATSRDSGDQETQYF. The J gene is TRBJ2-5, the V gene TRBV15; 8 bases line up with TRBD2. The J segment lost 0 bases and the V segment lost 0 bases, leaving 0 bases of the junction unmatched. Germline lookup yields CDR1 LNHNV and CDR2 YYDKDF (reference sequence). This CDR3 comprises 15 residues.

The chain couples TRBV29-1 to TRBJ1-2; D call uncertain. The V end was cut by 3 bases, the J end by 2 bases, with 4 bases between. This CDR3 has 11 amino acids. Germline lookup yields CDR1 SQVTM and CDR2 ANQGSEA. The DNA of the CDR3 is TGCAGCGTTGACGAAAACTATGGCTACACCTTC. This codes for CSVDENYGYTF. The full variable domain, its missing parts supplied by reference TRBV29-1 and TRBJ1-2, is SAVISQKPSRDICQRGTSLTIQCQVDSQVTMMFWYRQQPGQSLTLIATANQGSEATYESGFVIDKFPISRPNLTFSTLTVSNMSPEDSSIYLCSVDENYGYTFGSGTRLTVV.

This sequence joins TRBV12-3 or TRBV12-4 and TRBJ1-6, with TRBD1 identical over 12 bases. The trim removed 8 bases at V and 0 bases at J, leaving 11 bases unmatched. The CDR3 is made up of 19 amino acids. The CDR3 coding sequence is TGTGCCAGCGCCCGCCGGGACAGGGGGCCTAGCTCCTATAATTCACCCCTCCACTTT. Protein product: CASARRDRGPSSYNSPLHF.

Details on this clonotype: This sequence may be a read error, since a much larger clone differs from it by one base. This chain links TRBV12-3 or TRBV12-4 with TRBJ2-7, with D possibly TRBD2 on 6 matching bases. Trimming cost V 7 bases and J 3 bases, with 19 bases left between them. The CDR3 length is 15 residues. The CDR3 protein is CASTPAEGSLYEQYF. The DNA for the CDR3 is TGTGCCAGCACCCCCGCGGAGGGTAGTCTCTACGAGCAGTACTTC.

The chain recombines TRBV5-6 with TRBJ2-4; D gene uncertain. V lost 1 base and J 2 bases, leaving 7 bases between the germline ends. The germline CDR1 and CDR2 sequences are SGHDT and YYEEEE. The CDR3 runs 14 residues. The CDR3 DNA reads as TGTGCCAGCAGCTTGACCGAATCCAAAAACATTCAGTACTTC. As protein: CASSLTESKNIQYF.

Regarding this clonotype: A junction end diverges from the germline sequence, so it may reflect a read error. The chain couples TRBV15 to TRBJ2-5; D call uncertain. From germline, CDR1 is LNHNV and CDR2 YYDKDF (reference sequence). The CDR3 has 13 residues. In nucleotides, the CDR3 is TGTGCCAGCAGCCGGGCGGTCGTGGAGACCCAGTACTTC. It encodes CASSRAVVETQYF.

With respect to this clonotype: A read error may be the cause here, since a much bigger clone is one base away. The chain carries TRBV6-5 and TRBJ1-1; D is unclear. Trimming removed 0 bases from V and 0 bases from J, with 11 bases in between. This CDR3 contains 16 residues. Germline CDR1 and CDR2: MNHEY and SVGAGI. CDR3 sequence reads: CASSYSIRVLNTEAFF. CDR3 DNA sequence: TGTGCCAGCAGTTACTCGATCCGGGTGTTGAACACTGAAGCTTTCTTT.

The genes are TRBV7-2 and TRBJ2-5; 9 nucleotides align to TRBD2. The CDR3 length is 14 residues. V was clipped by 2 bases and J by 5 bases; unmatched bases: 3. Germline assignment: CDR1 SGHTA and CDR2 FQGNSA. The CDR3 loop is CASSLLAGWETQYF. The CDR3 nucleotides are TGTGCCAGCAGCTTACTAGCGGGGTGGGAGACCCAGTACTTC.

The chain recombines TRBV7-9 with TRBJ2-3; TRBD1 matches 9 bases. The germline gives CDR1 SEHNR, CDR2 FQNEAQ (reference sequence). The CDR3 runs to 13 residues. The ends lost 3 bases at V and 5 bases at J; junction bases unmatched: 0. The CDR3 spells CASSLDRGDTQYF. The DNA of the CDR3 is TGTGCCAGCAGCTTGGACAGGGGAGATACGCAGTATTTT.

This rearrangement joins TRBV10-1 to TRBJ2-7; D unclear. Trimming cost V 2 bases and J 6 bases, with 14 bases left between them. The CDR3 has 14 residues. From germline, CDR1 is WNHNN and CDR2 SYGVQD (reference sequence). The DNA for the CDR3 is TGCGCCAGCAGTGAGGATCAGACATCGAGCGAGCAGTACTTC. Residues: CASSEDQTSSEQYF.

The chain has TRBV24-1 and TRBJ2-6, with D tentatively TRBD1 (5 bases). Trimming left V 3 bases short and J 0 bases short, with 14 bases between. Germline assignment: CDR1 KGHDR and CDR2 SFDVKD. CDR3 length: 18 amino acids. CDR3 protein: CATSDGADIDSGANVLTF. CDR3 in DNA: TGTGCCACCAGTGATGGGGCAGACATAGACTCTGGGGCCAACGTCCTGACTTTC.

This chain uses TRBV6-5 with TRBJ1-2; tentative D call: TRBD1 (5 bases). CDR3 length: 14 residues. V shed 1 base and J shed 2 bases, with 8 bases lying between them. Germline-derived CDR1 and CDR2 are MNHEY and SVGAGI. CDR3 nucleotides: TGTGCCAGCAGTTACTGGCGGGGGAACTATGGCTACACCTTC. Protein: CASSYWRGNYGYTF.

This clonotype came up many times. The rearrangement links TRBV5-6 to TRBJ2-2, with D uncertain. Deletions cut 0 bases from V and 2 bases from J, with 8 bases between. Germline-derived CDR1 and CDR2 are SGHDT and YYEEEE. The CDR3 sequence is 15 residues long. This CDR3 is CASSLGHSNTGELFF. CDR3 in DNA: TGTGCCAGCAGCTTGGGACATTCCAACACCGGGGAGCTGTTTTTT.

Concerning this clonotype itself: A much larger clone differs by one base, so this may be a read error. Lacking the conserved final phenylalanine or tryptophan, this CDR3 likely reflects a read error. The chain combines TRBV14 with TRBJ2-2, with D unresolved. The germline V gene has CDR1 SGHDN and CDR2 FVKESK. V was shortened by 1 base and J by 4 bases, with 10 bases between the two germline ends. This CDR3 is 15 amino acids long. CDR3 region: CASSQVPVGTGELFL. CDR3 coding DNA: TGTGCCAGCAGCCAAGTTCCAGTGGGCACCGGGGAGCTGTTTTTG.

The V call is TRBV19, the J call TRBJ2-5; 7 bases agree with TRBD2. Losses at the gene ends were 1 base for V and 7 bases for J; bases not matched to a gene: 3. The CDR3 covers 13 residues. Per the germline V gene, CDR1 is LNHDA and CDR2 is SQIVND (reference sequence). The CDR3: CASSIVGGGTQYF. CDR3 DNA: TGTGCCAGTAGTATAGTGGGGGGGGGGACCCAGTACTTC.

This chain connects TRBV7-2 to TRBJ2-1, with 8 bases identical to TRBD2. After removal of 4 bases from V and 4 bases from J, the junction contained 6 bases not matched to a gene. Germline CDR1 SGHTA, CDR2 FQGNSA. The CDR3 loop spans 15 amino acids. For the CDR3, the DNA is TGTGCCAGCAGCTCAACCGGGAGGGGATACAATGAGCAGTTCTTC. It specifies CASSSTGRGYNEQFF.

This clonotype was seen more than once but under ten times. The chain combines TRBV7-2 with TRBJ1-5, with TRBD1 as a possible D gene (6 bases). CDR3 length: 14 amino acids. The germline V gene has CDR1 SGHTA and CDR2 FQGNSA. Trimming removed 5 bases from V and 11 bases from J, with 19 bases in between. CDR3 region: CASSVGTTQSAQHF. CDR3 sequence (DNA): TGTGCCAGCAGCGTAGGGACAACCCAATCAGCCCAGCATTTT.

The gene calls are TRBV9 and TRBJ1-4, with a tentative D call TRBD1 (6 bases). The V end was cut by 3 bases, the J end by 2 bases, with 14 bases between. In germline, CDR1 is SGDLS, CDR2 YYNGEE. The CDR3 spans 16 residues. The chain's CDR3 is CASSEGTPSTNEKLFF. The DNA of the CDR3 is TGTGCCAGCAGCGAAGGGACACCGTCGACTAATGAAAAACTGTTTTTT.

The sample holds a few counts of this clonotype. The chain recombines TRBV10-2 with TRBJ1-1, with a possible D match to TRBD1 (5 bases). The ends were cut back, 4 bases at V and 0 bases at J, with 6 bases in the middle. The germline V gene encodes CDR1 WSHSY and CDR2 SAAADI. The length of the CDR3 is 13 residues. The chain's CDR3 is CASSGQLNTEAFF. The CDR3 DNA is TGCGCCAGCAGTGGACAGTTGAACACTGAAGCTTTCTTT.

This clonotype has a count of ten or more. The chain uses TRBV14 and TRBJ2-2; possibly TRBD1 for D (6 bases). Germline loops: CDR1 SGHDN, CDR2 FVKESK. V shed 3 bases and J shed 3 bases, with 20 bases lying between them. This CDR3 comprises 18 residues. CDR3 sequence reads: CASSQKLRDTAYTGELFF. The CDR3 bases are TGTGCCAGCAGCCAGAAACTCCGGGACACAGCGTACACCGGGGAGCTGTTTTTT.

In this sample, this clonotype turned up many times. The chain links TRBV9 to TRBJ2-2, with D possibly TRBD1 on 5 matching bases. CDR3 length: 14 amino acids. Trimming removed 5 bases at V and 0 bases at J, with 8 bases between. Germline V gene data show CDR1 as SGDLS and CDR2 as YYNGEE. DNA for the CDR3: TGTGCCAGCAGTGGGGCCTCGAACACCGGGGAGCTGTTTTTT. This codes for CASSGASNTGELFF.